This entry lists 23 T cell receptor beta chains sequenced from one sample in a study of Ad26.COV2.S vaccination and SARS-CoV-2 variants (dated by TCRdb to the early 2020s). The library relied on the immunoSEQ multiplex PCR assay. The table comes from immuneACCESS by way of TCRdb, which keeps in-frame sequences with V and J called. Part of the clones is missing from these tables; in studies checked, under half for an unresolved V gene and the rest for unknown reasons. Here the sample has 350,000 to 500,000 clones; over 75% occur a single time. Approximately 4% of the sample belongs to the ten largest clones. Explained via the paper, the treatment or condition label denotes: around 19 received Ad26.COV2.S at low or high dose, single or two shots; five or six received placebo; per-sample allocation not given. Repertoires of vaccine and placebo recipients were sequenced from samples taken on day 63 after the first injection.

The sequencing used peripheral blood, collected in a trial of Ad26.COV2.S vaccine versus placebo. The receptors were sampled from a person between 18 and 65 years old who received the Ad26.COV2.S COVID-19 vaccine or a placebo.

The CDR3 region has the DNA TGCAGCGTTCAGGGGACTGAAGCTTTCTTT. It encodes CSVQGTEAFF. This chain joins TRBV29-1 and TRBJ1-1; TRBD1 might be the D (6 bases). The V end was cut by 5 bases, the J end by 5 bases, with 6 bases between. The CDR3 extends over 10 amino acids. From germline, CDR1 is SQVTM and CDR2 ANQGSEA.

V usage is TRBV15 and J usage is TRBJ1-5; D call uncertain. The CDR3 contains 14 residues. Trimming cost V 3 bases and J 5 bases, with 11 bases left between them. From germline, CDR1 is LNHNV and CDR2 YYDKDF (reference sequence). CDR3 amino acids: CATSSTNLDQPQHF. CDR3 DNA sequence: TGTGCCACCAGCAGCACTAACCTGGATCAGCCCCAGCATTTT.

The rearrangement joins TRBV6-2 or TRBV6-3 to TRBJ2-6, with TRBD1 matching 8 bases. Germline assignment: CDR1 MNHEY and CDR2 SVGEGT. This CDR3 has 15 amino acids. The ends lost 5 bases at V and 4 bases at J; junction bases unmatched: 4. CDR3 bases: TGTGCCAGCAGTATGACAGGGGCAGGGGCCAACGTCCTGACTTTC. Translation gives CASSMTGAGANVLTF.

This chain links TRBV7-8 with TRBJ1-5, with D possibly TRBD1 on 6 matching bases. Trimming cost V 0 bases and J 5 bases, with 20 bases left between them. Germline V gives CDR1 SGHVS, CDR2 FQNEAQ. The CDR3 spans 18 residues. CDR3 protein: CASSLAATGRSPYQPQHF. DNA of the CDR3: TGTGCCAGCAGCTTAGCGGCGACAGGCCGATCACCCTATCAGCCCCAGCATTTT.

V usage is TRBV4-1 and J usage is TRBJ2-5; no clear D. CDR3 length: 11 residues. Germline CDR1 reads MGHRA; CDR2 reads YSYEKL. The V and J ends lost 3 bases and 5 bases respectively, with 4 bases between them. The CDR3 loop is CASSQFETQYF. For the CDR3, the DNA is TGCGCCAGCAGCCAGTTTGAGACCCAGTACTTC.

The V and J genes are TRBV30 and TRBJ1-2; TRBD1 matches at 7 bases. The CDR3 loop spans 13 amino acids. J was trimmed by 6 bases and V by 5 bases; bases with no gene match: 9. Germline V gene data show CDR1 as GTSNPN and CDR2 as SVGIG (reference sequence). Here the CDR3 DNA reads TGTGCCTGGGTCCGCCGGACAGGAGATGGCTACACCTTC. This gives the protein CAWVRRTGDGYTF. The full variable domain, its missing parts supplied by reference TRBV30 and TRBJ1-2, is SQTIHQWPATLVQPVGSPLSLECTVEGTSNPNLYWYRQAAGRGLQLLFYSVGIGQISSEVPQNLSASRPQDRQFILSSKKLLLSDSGFYLCAWVRRTGDGYTFGSGTRLTVV.

This chain uses TRBV7-9 with TRBJ1-1; maybe TRBD1 (6 bases). Per germline, CDR1 SEHNR and CDR2 FQNEAQ (reference sequence). This CDR3 region has 15 residues. V lost 4 bases and J lost 1, with 13 bases in between. Here the CDR3 DNA reads TGTGCCAGCAGCTCGCCCGGGACATCGAACACTGAAGCTTTCTTT. Amino acids: CASSSPGTSNTEAFF.

The chain combines TRBV7-2 with TRBJ2-5; D is unresolved. CDR3 size: 12 residues. The V end was cut by 5 bases, the J end by 5 bases, with 9 bases between. In germline, CDR1 is SGHTA, CDR2 FQGNSA. The CDR3 nucleotides read TGTGCCAGCAGCCCCGCACGGGAGACCCAGTACTTC. Protein product: CASSPARETQYF.

Only one count was recorded for this clone. This chain uses TRBV7-2 with TRBJ1-2; no clear D gene. The ends were cut back, 0 bases at V and 4 bases at J, with 9 bases in the middle. CDR3 length: 14 amino acids. Looked up from germline, CDR1 is SGHTA and CDR2 is FQGNSA. As DNA, the CDR3 is TGTGCCAGCAGCTTAGCGCGGAGGTCCTATGGCTACACCTTC. The encoded protein is CASSLARRSYGYTF.

V gene TRBV6-5 combines with J gene TRBJ2-3; TRBD2 is a possible D gene (6 bases). Germline CDR1 MNHEY, CDR2 SVGAGI. This CDR3 is built from 14 residues. V was trimmed by 6 bases and J by 3 bases, leaving 13 bases between them. The CDR3 region is CASSLGLGTDTQYF. The DNA of the CDR3 is TGTGCCAGCAGCCTGGGACTGGGGACAGATACGCAGTATTTT.

The chain uses TRBV7-3 and TRBJ2-5, with D uncertain. Germline CDR1 SGHTA, CDR2 FQGTGA. Trimming left V 5 bases short and J 0 bases short, with 13 bases between. CDR3 length: 15 amino acids. CDR3 bases: TGTGCCAGCAGCACCGACTCAGGTGACCAAGAGACCCAGTACTTC. Protein product: CASSTDSGDQETQYF.

The chain combines TRBV11-2 with TRBJ2-2, with D hard to call. Germline V gene sequence: CDR1 SGHAT, CDR2 FQNNGV. The germline V and J ends were trimmed by 7 bases and 8 bases, with 11 bases remaining between them. This CDR3 has 12 residues. The CDR3 DNA reads as TGTGCCAGCATCCCTCCCTCGGGGGAGCTGTTTTTT. Translated, it gives CASIPPSGELFF.

V usage is TRBV11-3 and J usage is TRBJ1-3; 9 bases fit TRBD1. The germline V gene encodes CDR1 SGHNT and CDR2 YENEEA. V was clipped by 0 bases and J by 5 bases; unmatched bases: 2. The CDR3 has 15 residues. This chain's CDR3 is CASSLDGTGRNTIYF. CDR3 bases: TGTGCCAGCAGCTTAGACGGGACAGGGAGAAACACCATATATTTT.

The chain recombines TRBV6-5 with TRBJ2-7; 10 bases are a match to TRBD1. CDR3 length equals 16 residues. V was clipped by 2 bases and J by 2 bases; unmatched bases: 6. CDR1 is MNHEY, CDR2 SVGAGI, per germline. The CDR3 loop is CASSYSGTGDAYEQYF. CDR3 sequence (DNA): TGTGCCAGCAGTTACAGCGGGACAGGGGATGCCTACGAGCAGTACTTC.

The chain couples TRBV29-1 to TRBJ1-6; 8 bases align to TRBD1. CDR3 length: 14 residues. The ends lost 6 bases at V and 8 bases at J; junction bases unmatched: 9. Germline V gene data show CDR1 as SQVTM and CDR2 as ANQGSEA. CDR3 nucleotide sequence: TGCAGCGTCGCGCAGGGGGCGGTGGATTCACCCCTCCACTTT. Residues: CSVAQGAVDSPLHF.

The chain links TRBV5-5 to TRBJ1-4; TRBD1 aligns across 9 bases. The CDR3 loop spans 15 amino acids. Unmatched junction bases numbered 9, after V lost 4 bases and J lost 8 bases. Germline V gives CDR1 SGHKS, CDR2 YYEKEE (reference sequence). CDR3 sequence: CASSPKDRGKEKLFF. The CDR3 region has the DNA TGTGCCAGCAGCCCCAAGGACAGGGGAAAAGAAAAACTGTTTTTT.

The chain combines TRBV4-3 with TRBJ1-2, with D uncertain. V shed 6 bases and J shed 8 bases, with 22 bases lying between them. The CDR3 sequence is 15 residues long. Germline V gene lookup returns CDR1 LGHNA and CDR2 YSLEER. The CDR3 coding sequence is TGCGCCAGCAGTCCCCTTCTTAGGTATTCGGGCGGCTACACCTTC. Translation gives CASSPLLRYSGGYTF.

The rearrangement uses TRBV11-3 and TRBJ2-1; 8 bases align to TRBD2. CDR1 is SGHNT and CDR2 is YENEEA in the germline V gene. The CDR3 covers 15 residues. Germline trimming cut 6 bases from V and 4 bases from J; bases unmatched to any gene: 8. The CDR3 region is CASSSGAGEYNEQFF. The CDR3 bases are TGTGCCAGCAGTTCCGGAGCGGGGGAGTACAATGAGCAGTTCTTC.

This chain uses TRBV19 with TRBJ2-3; TRBD2 is a possible D gene (7 bases). This CDR3 is 16 amino acids long. The V end lost 5 bases, the J end lost 1 base, and 16 bases lay between the germline ends. The V gene's germline CDR1 is LNHDA and CDR2 SQIVND (reference sequence). The CDR3 reads CASSSHPGGGTDTQYF. The CDR3 DNA reads TGTGCCAGTAGTTCACACCCGGGGGGCGGCACAGATACGCAGTATTTT.

The chain links TRBV7-3 to TRBJ2-3, with D perhaps matching TRBD2 (6 bases). Trimming stripped 1 base from V and 2 bases from J, with 19 bases between. The CDR3 extends over 18 amino acids. Germline-derived CDR1 and CDR2 are SGHTA and FQGTGA. The CDR3 region is CASSLIPPAGRHTDTQYF. The CDR3 region has the DNA TGTGCCAGCAGCTTAATCCCCCCCGCGGGACGCCACACAGATACGCAGTATTTT.

This chain connects TRBV9 to TRBJ1-2; 10 nucleotides line up with TRBD1. Germline CDR1 is SGDLS and CDR2 is YYNGEE. V lost 0 bases and J lost 5; bases outside the gene matches: 4. The CDR3 runs to 15 residues. The CDR3 reads CASSVGDRGRYGYTF. CDR3 sequence (DNA): TGTGCCAGCAGCGTAGGGGACAGGGGAAGGTATGGCTACACCTTC.

V gene TRBV5-1 combines with J gene TRBJ2-2; unclear D gene. The length of the CDR3 is 15 residues. Germline V gene sequence: CDR1 SGHRS, CDR2 YFSETQ. V lost 3 bases and J lost 2, with 11 bases in between. The CDR3 sequence: CASSWVKLNTGELFF. The CDR3 coding sequence is TGCGCCAGCAGCTGGGTCAAGCTAAACACCGGGGAGCTGTTTTTT.

The chain uses TRBV5-6 and TRBJ2-5, with D uncertain. V was clipped by 2 bases and J by 2 bases, with 10 bases between them. The CDR3 totals 14 residues. CDR1 is SGHDT and CDR2 is YYEEEE in the germline V gene. This CDR3 is CASSFVGLQETQYF. The CDR3 DNA is TGTGCCAGCAGCTTTGTTGGATTGCAAGAGACCCAGTACTTC.